Below are 26 T cell receptor beta chains sequenced from a single sample in a study of T cell changes during pregnancy in multiple sclerosis. Profiled with immunoSEQ multiplex PCR; TCRdb holds only in-frame clones, not every one. The sample lists around 44,000 clones, around 92% occurring once. Sequences were derived from CD8+ T cells from peripheral blood mononuclear cells, sampled in the third trimester of pregnancy. The receptors come from a female donor with multiple sclerosis, enrolled in a pregnancy study.

This rearrangement joins TRBV2 to TRBJ1-4; 9 bases fit TRBD1. V lost 1 base and J lost 14; bases outside the gene matches: 5. CDR3 size: 13 residues. Germline assignment: CDR1 SNHLY and CDR2 FYNNEI. CDR3 sequence reads: CASSEEDRGMLFF. For the CDR3, the DNA is TGTGCCAGCAGTGAAGAGGACAGGGGCATGCTGTTTTTT.

The rearrangement uses TRBV7-3 and TRBJ2-3; TRBD1 matches at 9 bases. The CDR3 totals 19 residues. With V trimmed by 1 base and J by 0 bases, 11 bases remained unmatched. The germline gives CDR1 SGHTA, CDR2 FQGTGA. CDR3 amino acids: CASSLMGLRTGASTDTQYF. The CDR3 coding sequence is TGTGCCAGCAGCTTAATGGGTCTAAGGACAGGGGCTAGCACAGATACGCAGTATTTT.

The CDR3 is CASSLVGGNQPQHF. CDR3 DNA sequence: TGCGCCAGCAGCTTGGTGGGCGGGAATCAGCCCCAGCATTTT. The chain has TRBV5-1 and TRBJ1-5; D is unresolved. This CDR3 is built from 14 residues. V gave up 0 bases and J gave up 4 bases, with 8 bases separating them. CDR1 is SGHRS, CDR2 YFSETQ, per germline.

The rearrangement uses TRBV19 and TRBJ2-3; D not resolved. The CDR3 length is 14 residues. Germline-derived CDR1 and CDR2 are LNHDA and SQIVND (reference sequence). Between the trimmed V and J ends, which lost 5 bases and 2 bases, there was a span of 11 bases. This CDR3 reads CASSAEPLTDTQYF. The CDR3 DNA sequence: TGTGCCAGTAGTGCGGAACCTCTCACAGATACGCAGTATTTT.

J is TRBJ2-7 and V is TRBV27; 8 nucleotides match TRBD1. Trimming took 3 bases from V and 3 from J; bases not matched to a gene: 4. Per the germline V gene, CDR1 is MNHEY and CDR2 is SMNVEV (reference sequence). The CDR3 covers 14 residues. CDR3 loop: CASSFGQGGYEQYF. The DNA of the CDR3 is TGTGCCAGCAGTTTCGGACAGGGTGGCTACGAGCAGTACTTC.

J is TRBJ2-1 and V is TRBV4-2; TRBD2 aligns across 9 bases. CDR1 LGHNA and CDR2 YNFKEQ come from the germline V gene. CDR3 length equals 17 residues. With V trimmed by 0 bases and J by 8 bases, 11 bases remained unmatched. CDR3 in amino acids: CASSQDTAGGLNDEQFF. CDR3 coding DNA: TGTGCCAGCAGCCAAGATACGGCGGGAGGGTTGAATGATGAGCAGTTCTTC.

This clone was observed a single time. V gene TRBV28 combines with J gene TRBJ1-2, with a tentative D call TRBD1 (5 bases). This CDR3 has 13 residues. Trimming removed 6 bases at V and 8 bases at J, with 16 bases between. Germline loops: CDR1 MDHEN, CDR2 SYDVKM. In nucleotides, the CDR3 is TGTGCCAGCAGCGCGGGACGGGGCTGGGGCTACACCTTC. It encodes CASSAGRGWGYTF.

The rearrangement uses TRBV9 and TRBJ2-7, with D uncertain. The CDR3 consists of 14 residues. V lost 0 bases and J lost 5, with 12 bases in between. Germline CDR1 reads SGDLS; CDR2 reads YYNGEE. The CDR3 DNA reads TGTGCCAGCAGCGTAGGGTACAATATGGACGAGCAGTACTTC. It translates to CASSVGYNMDEQYF.

The chain combines TRBV27 with TRBJ2-7, with TRBD2 matching 10 bases. The junction had 6 bases not matched to a gene; V was cut back by 4 bases and J by 3 bases. This CDR3 spans 15 amino acids. Germline-derived CDR1 and CDR2 are MNHEY and SMNVEV (reference sequence). DNA for the CDR3: TGTGCCAGCAGTTCGAGGACTAGCGGAAGCTACGAGCAGTACTTC. As protein: CASSSRTSGSYEQYF.

V usage is TRBV5-4 and J usage is TRBJ2-7, with a possible D match to TRBD1 (5 bases). From germline, CDR1 is SGHNT and CDR2 YYREEE (reference sequence). The CDR3 extends over 13 amino acids. V was clipped by 2 bases and J by 7 bases, with 13 bases between them. The CDR3: CASSFTNSGEQYF. CDR3 in DNA: TGTGCCAGCAGCTTTACCAACTCAGGGGAGCAGTACTTC.

This chain joins TRBV15 and TRBJ2-4; 8 positions match TRBD1. Germline CDR1 and CDR2: LNHNV and YYDKDF (reference sequence). V dropped 5 bases and J dropped 5; count of bases not matched to a gene: 5. The CDR3 runs 14 residues. CDR3 in amino acids: CATSEDRAQNIQYF. In nucleotides, the CDR3 is TGTGCCACCAGCGAGGACAGGGCTCAAAACATTCAGTACTTC.

As DNA, the CDR3 is TGCGCCAGCAGCTTTGGTAGCGGTATTGAGCAGTTCTTC. Translating gives CASSFGSGIEQFF. This rearrangement joins TRBV5-1 to TRBJ2-1, with D tentatively TRBD2 (6 bases). The CDR3 runs to 13 residues. Trimming took off 2 bases at V and 9 bases at J, with 12 bases between the two ends. Per the germline V gene, CDR1 is SGHRS and CDR2 is YFSETQ.

The rearrangement links TRBV27 to TRBJ2-5; D is undetermined. Trimming shortened V by 2 bases and J by 5 bases, and 12 bases separated the two germline ends. Germline CDR1 MNHEY, CDR2 SMNVEV (reference sequence). The CDR3 consists of 14 residues. CDR3: CASSLGANRETQYF. The CDR3 region has the DNA TGTGCCAGCAGTTTAGGAGCCAACCGGGAGACCCAGTACTTC.

V gene TRBV27 combines with J gene TRBJ2-1, with D tentatively TRBD1 (6 bases). The CDR3 is 13 amino acids. V lost 8 bases and J lost 5, with 13 bases in between. Germline V gene data show CDR1 as MNHEY and CDR2 as SMNVEV (reference sequence). The DNA for the CDR3 is TGTGCCAGCTATGGGCAGGGGAACAATGAGCAGTTCTTC. Amino acids: CASYGQGNNEQFF.

The rearrangement uses TRBV5-1 and TRBJ2-1; 10 nucleotides align to TRBD1. The CDR3 runs 15 residues. The trim removed 7 bases at V and 3 bases at J, leaving 7 bases unmatched. Germline CDR1 reads SGHRS; CDR2 reads YFSETQ. CDR3 residues: CASDGGDRGYNEQFF. CDR3 DNA sequence: TGCGCCAGCGACGGGGGGGACAGGGGCTACAATGAGCAGTTCTTC. The whole variable domain, filled in from reference TRBV5-1 and TRBJ2-1, reads KAGVTQTPRYLIKTRGQQVTLSCSPISGHRSVSWYQQTPGQGLQFLFEYFSETQRNKGNFPGRFSGRQFSNSRSEMNVSTLELGDSALYLCASDGGDRGYNEQFFGPGTRLTVL.

J is TRBJ2-1 and V is TRBV29-1, with 7 bases fitting TRBD2. This CDR3 comprises 14 residues. CDR1 is SQVTM, CDR2 ANQGSEA, per germline. V trimming: 2 bases; J trimming: 3 bases; junction bases outside the gene matches: 4. CDR3 region: CSVERRELYNEQFF. For the CDR3, the DNA is TGCAGCGTTGAAAGGCGGGAGCTCTACAATGAGCAGTTCTTC.

V gene TRBV27 combines with J gene TRBJ2-1, with D perhaps TRBD2 (5 bases). The length of the CDR3 is 14 residues. V lost 2 bases, J lost 4 bases, and 9 bases lay in between. Germline-derived CDR1 and CDR2 are MNHEY and SMNVEV (reference sequence). CDR3 amino acids: CASSLSGVYNEQFF. Written as DNA, the CDR3 is TGTGCCAGCAGTTTAAGCGGAGTGTACAATGAGCAGTTCTTC.

The CDR3 DNA follows: TGTGCCAGCAGTTTTACAGCTCTCTATGGCTACACCTTC. It codes for CASSFTALYGYTF. The V gene is TRBV28, the J gene TRBJ1-2, with D unclear. The CDR3 has 13 amino acids. CDR1 is MDHEN and CDR2 is SYDVKM in the germline V gene. Trimming stripped 3 bases from V and 4 bases from J, with 9 bases between.

This chain joins TRBV27 and TRBJ2-7; D is perhaps TRBD1 (6 bases). Germline V CDR1 and CDR2: MNHEY, SMNVEV (reference sequence). The CDR3 runs to 13 residues. V was clipped by 6 bases and J by 0 bases, with 9 bases between them. The CDR3: CASSVGASYEQYF. The CDR3 DNA reads as TGTGCCAGCAGCGTGGGGGCCTCCTACGAGCAGTACTTC.

V usage is TRBV4-3 and J usage is TRBJ1-4, with D possibly matching TRBD1 (5 bases). The CDR3 has 17 residues. Trimming removed 4 bases at V and 0 bases at J, with 15 bases between. CDR1 and CDR2 from the germline V gene are LGHNA and YSLEER. For the CDR3, the DNA is TGCGCCAGCAGCCTCGGGCCAGGGATTGCAACTAATGAAAAACTGTTTTTT. This gives the protein CASSLGPGIATNEKLFF.

The rearrangement links TRBV2 to TRBJ2-1, with D perhaps TRBD2 (5 bases). This CDR3 comprises 14 residues. Germline V gene sequence: CDR1 SNHLY, CDR2 FYNNEI. Trimming cost V 7 bases and J 4 bases, with 14 bases left between them. In nucleotides, the CDR3 is TGTGCCAGCATCAGGACGGGGTTATACAATGAGCAGTTCTTC. Its protein product is CASIRTGLYNEQFF.

The chain is built from TRBV4-3 and TRBJ1-1; tentatively, D is TRBD1 (6 bases). V was pared by 3 bases and J by 0 bases, with 8 bases between. This CDR3 comprises 14 residues. CDR1 is LGHNA and CDR2 is YSLEER in the germline V gene. CDR3 sequence: CASSQWTVNTEAFF. The CDR3, as DNA: TGCGCCAGCAGCCAGTGGACAGTGAACACTGAAGCTTTCTTT.

The J gene is TRBJ2-3, the V gene TRBV29-1; D is possibly TRBD2 (5 bases). The CDR3 extends over 13 amino acids. Looked up from germline, CDR1 is SQVTM and CDR2 is ANQGSEA. Between the trimmed V and J ends, which lost 1 base and 0 bases, there was a span of 5 bases. CDR3 residues: CSVEGTSTDTQYF. Here the CDR3 DNA reads TGCAGCGTTGAAGGGACTAGCACAGATACGCAGTATTTT.

The chain is built from TRBV4-1 and TRBJ1-1; no definite D call. CDR3 length equals 14 residues. Looked up from germline, CDR1 is MGHRA and CDR2 is YSYEKL. Trimming removed 4 bases from V and 3 bases from J, with 12 bases in between. As DNA, the CDR3 is TGCGCCAGCAGCCCTCGGTTGAGTGACACTGAAGCTTTCTTT. Protein sequence: CASSPRLSDTEAFF.

The chain links TRBV15 to TRBJ2-1; no clear D. CDR1 is LNHNV and CDR2 is YYDKDF in the germline V gene (reference sequence). The V and J ends lost 1 base and 0 bases respectively, with 13 bases between them. The CDR3 is 17 residues long. This CDR3 is CATSRVPPGFSYNEQFF. CDR3 sequence (DNA): TGTGCCACCAGCAGAGTACCCCCCGGGTTCTCCTACAATGAGCAGTTCTTC.

This chain connects TRBV5-5 to TRBJ2-1, with 11 bases identical to TRBD2. The CDR3 length is 15 residues. V lost 5 bases to trimming and J lost 4 bases; unmatched junction nucleotides: 5. Germline CDR1 reads SGHKS; CDR2 reads YYEKEE (reference sequence). The CDR3 bases are TGTGCCAGCAGTAGCGGGAGGGTTCCATACAATGAGCAGTTCTTC. Its translation: CASSSGRVPYNEQFF.